This note documents a single TCR beta chain sequence. The data derive from a study of OX40 agonist ivuxolimab in advanced cancers. Profiled with immunoSEQ multiplex PCR; TCRdb holds only in-frame clones, not every one. This table has some 96,000 clones, approximately 80% appearing once. There are 17 residues in the CDR3. The TCR sequence derives from an adult with an advanced solid tumor such as melanoma, head and neck, liver or kidney cancer. This sample comprised CD4+ or CD8+ T cells sorted from blood, obtained in a trial of the OX40 agonist ivuxolimab. The genes are TRBV21-1 and TRBJ2-1; the table names TRBD2, a call not compared with the DNA. TRBV21-1 is described as a pseudogene. CDR3 amino acids: CASSKHGRASLYNEQFF. The CDR3 region has the DNA TGTGCCAGCAGCAAACACGGGAGGGCCAGCCTTTACAATGAGCAGTTCTTC.